This T cell receptor (beta chain) comes out of a study of Graves' ophthalmopathy and Graves' hyperthyroidism. Amplification targeted the TCR beta CDR3 regions, with RNA transcripts as the source material. RT-PCR was first run with HTBI primers, then multiplex PCR in a second round. A single record per CDR3 protein comes from TCRdb applying MiXCR to the multiplex PCR reads. The table lists over 650,000 distinct CDR3 sequences, roughly 39% of them singletons, with around 3.3% in the top ten. The CDR3 covers 15 residues. Trimming removed 0 bases at V and 0 bases at J, with 9 bases between. Germline values: CDR1 SGDLS, CDR2 YYNGEE. This clonotype showed up just a few times.

The receptor was derived from an adult man with Graves' ophthalmopathy. The V call is TRBV9, the J call TRBJ1-1; D call uncertain. The sample comprised peripheral blood. This CDR3 reads CASSVVPSLNTEAFF. CDR3 coding DNA: TGTGCCAGCAGCGTAGTCCCGAGTTTGAACACTGAAGCTTTCTTT.